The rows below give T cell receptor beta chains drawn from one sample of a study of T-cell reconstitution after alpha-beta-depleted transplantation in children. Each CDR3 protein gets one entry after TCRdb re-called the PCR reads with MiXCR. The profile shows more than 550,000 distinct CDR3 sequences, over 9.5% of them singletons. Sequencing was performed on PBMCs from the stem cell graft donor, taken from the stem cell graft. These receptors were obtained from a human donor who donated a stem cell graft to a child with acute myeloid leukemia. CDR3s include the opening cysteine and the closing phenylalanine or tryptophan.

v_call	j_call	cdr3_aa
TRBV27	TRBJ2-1	CASSLLIQGAGNEQFF
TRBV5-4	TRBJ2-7	CASRKDIGPYEQYF
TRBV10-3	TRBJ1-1	CAITSRSPGSNTEAFF
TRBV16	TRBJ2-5	CASTDHGTGETQYF
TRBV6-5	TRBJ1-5	CASSYGGSQHF
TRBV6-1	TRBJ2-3	CASGRKGLAGLADTQYF
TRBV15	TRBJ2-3	CATSTPLDTQYF
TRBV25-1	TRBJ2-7	CASSDPGSSYEQYF
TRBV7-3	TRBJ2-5	CASSRGPGMETQYF
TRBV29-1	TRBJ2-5	CSVDAGTGAQETQYF
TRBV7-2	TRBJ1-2	CASSFYRQDGYTF
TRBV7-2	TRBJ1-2	CASSPDRLYGYTF
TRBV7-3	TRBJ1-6	CASSFGIGAGSPLHF
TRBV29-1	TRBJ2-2	CSVEAWTGANTGELFF
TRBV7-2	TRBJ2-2	CASIVTGTGVTGELFF
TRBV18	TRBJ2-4	CASSPQGALAKNIQYF
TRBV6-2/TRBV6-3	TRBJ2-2	CASSYGGFGELFF
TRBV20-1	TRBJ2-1	CSARTTVGEQFF
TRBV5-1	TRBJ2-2	CASSAGTTTGELFF
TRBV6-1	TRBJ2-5	CASSAQNEGTGTQYF
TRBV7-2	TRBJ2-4	CASSPLRVGNIQYF
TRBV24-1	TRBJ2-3	CATSDRRVGTDTQYF